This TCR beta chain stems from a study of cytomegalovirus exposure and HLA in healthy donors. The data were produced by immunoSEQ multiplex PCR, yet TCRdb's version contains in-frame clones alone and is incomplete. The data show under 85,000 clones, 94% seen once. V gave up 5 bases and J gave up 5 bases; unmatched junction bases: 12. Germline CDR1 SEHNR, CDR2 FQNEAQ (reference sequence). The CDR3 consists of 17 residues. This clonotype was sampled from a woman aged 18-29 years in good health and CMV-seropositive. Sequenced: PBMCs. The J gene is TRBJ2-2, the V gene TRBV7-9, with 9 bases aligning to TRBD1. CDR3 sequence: CASSLITGTGKTGELFF. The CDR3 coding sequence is TGTGCCAGCAGCCTCATAACCGGGACAGGGAAGACCGGGGAGCTGTTTTTT.